This TCR beta chain was observed in a study of cytomegalovirus exposure and HLA in healthy donors. Study-wide findings and caveats: Published work reported that the classifier diagnosed cytomegalovirus status with high specificity and sensitivity.

This PCR relied on a set of 60 Vbeta primers and 13 Jbeta primers. The repertoire was sequenced with immunoSEQ multiplex PCR; TCRdb's copy has only in-frame clones and lacks some. The data contain 150,000 to 200,000 clones, 83% of them singletons. Notes on this clone: The antigen is not known.

CDR1 and CDR2 (germline): MDHEN, SYDVKM. This CDR3 is built from 14 residues. The V gene lost 4 bases and the J gene lost 7 bases, with 11 bases spanning the gap. Sequences were obtained from PBMCs. The clonotype was recovered from a man between 50 and 59 years old in good health and CMV-seropositive. This chain joins TRBV28 and TRBJ1-6, with TRBD1 as a possible D gene (5 bases). The DNA of the CDR3 is TGTGCCAGCAGTTGGGGGGTGGGCAATTCACCCCTCCACTTT. Translating gives CASSWGVGNSPLHF. Filled out from reference TRBV28 and TRBJ1-6, the complete variable domain reads DVKVTQSSRYLVKRTGEKVFLECVQDMDHENMFWYRQDPGLGLRLIYFSYDVKMKEKGDIPEGYSVSREKKERFSLILESASTNQTSMYLCASSWGVGNSPLHFGNGTRLTVT.